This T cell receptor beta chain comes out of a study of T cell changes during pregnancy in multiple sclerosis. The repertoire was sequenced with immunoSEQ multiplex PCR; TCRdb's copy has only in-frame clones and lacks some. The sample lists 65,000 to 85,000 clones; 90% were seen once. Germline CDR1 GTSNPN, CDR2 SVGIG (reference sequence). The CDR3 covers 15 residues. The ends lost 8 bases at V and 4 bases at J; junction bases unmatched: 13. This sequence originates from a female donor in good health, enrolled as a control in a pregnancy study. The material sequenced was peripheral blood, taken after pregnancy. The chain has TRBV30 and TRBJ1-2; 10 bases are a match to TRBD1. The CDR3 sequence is CAAYEGQGDRYGYTF. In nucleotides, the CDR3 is TGTGCCGCCTATGAAGGACAGGGGGATCGCTATGGCTACACCTTC. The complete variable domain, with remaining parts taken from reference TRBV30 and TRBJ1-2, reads SQTIHQWPATLVQPVGSPLSLECTVEGTSNPNLYWYRQAAGRGLQLLFYSVGIGQISSEVPQNLSASRPQDRQFILSSKKLLLSDSGFYLCAAYEGQGDRYGYTFGSGTRLTVV.